The T cell receptor beta chain under discussion was sequenced for a study of T cell changes during pregnancy in multiple sclerosis. The assay was immunoSEQ multiplex PCR, and TCRdb's table has in-frame clones only and misses some. Of approximately 32,000 clones listed, roughly 89% are singletons. Specimen: CD8+ T cells from peripheral blood mononuclear cells, collected in the second trimester of pregnancy. This TCR was sampled from a female donor with multiple sclerosis, enrolled in a pregnancy study.

CDR3 amino acids: CASSQEKQTNTGELFF. In DNA form, the CDR3 reads TGCGCCAGCAGCCAGGAGAAGCAGACGAACACCGGGGAGCTGTTTTTT. This sequence joins TRBV4-1 and TRBJ2-2; D remains ambiguous. Looked up from germline, CDR1 is MGHRA and CDR2 is YSYEKL. V lost 3 bases and J 0 bases, leaving 11 bases between the germline ends. The CDR3 consists of 16 residues.